This T cell receptor (beta chain) comes out of a study of blood T cell repertoires in COVID-19. Study background: Nucleic acid was either cDNA or gDNA, and it came from T cells, B-cell-depleted T cells, or PBMCs.

With 3 bases removed from V and 7 bases from J, the gap between germline ends came to 4 bases. CDR3 length equals 11 residues. Profiling relied on immunoSEQ multiplex PCR, and the TCRdb table lists in-frame clones only, not all of them. Counted here are about 480,000 clones, approximately 92% occurring once; the ten biggest clones make up approximately 0.9%. The gene calls are TRBV12-3 or TRBV12-4 and TRBJ2-4; D unclear. The clonotype originates from a young man with COVID-19, enrolled during active disease. The sample was peripheral blood. The CDR3 bases are TGTGCCAGCAGTTTGACTAACATTCAGTACTTC. It translates to CASSLTNIQYF.